The following is a TCR beta chain sequence with its context. The CDR3 length is 13 residues. V was clipped by 5 bases and J by 4 bases, with 11 bases between them. CDR1 is LNHDA and CDR2 is SQIVND in the germline V gene (reference sequence). Original processing methods: Amplifying reference gene primers gave estimates of nucleated cell counts. Sequencing was performed with immunoSEQ multiplex PCR; in TCRdb, only in-frame clones are kept and a portion is missing. The DNA was the basis for D and trimming; V, J and clone size are from that table. The sample has around 220,000 clones; roughly 84% are singletons. The sample originates from a study of blood T cell repertoires in COVID-19. Participants reported their clinical history, and cohort assignment relied on those reports.

The chain couples TRBV19 to TRBJ1-2; a weak D match, TRBD1 (5 bases). The sample taken for sequencing was PBMCs or T cells enriched from blood (not recorded which). The receptor's source is a woman aged 40-49 years who had recovered from COVID-19. In nucleotides, the CDR3 is TGTGCCAGTAGTCGGGGGAGGGTCTATGGCTACACCTTC. This encodes CASSRGRVYGYTF.